These T cell receptor beta chains were read from a single sample in a study of a mutant IDH1 vaccine in newly diagnosed glioma. Here immunoSEQ multiplex PCR was the method, and the copy in TCRdb shows in-frame clones only, minus some. This sample has about 36,000 clones, with roughly 81% found just once. No antigen is known for these receptors. Sequencing was performed on PBMCs, taken from a glioma patient whose treatment included an IDH1 peptide vaccine. All receptors come from a man between 50 and 59 years old with glioma. Both conserved end residues are part of each CDR3. Each record gives: J gene, D gene, V gene, clone size, CDR3 DNA, CDR3 protein. The D gene is left open where the match is weak. Clone size appears in some rows only: once, few, many, or a class for an expanded clone.

j_call: TRBJ2-2
d_call: .
v_call: TRBV12-1
clone_size: once
cdr3_nt: .
cdr3_aa: CASSDDTYLCTGELFF

j_call: TRBJ2-7
d_call: .
v_call: TRBV7-6
clone_size: .
cdr3_nt: TGTGCCAGCAGCTTAGGTCCGGTCTCCTACGAGCAGTACTTC
cdr3_aa: CASSLGPVSYEQYF

j_call: TRBJ2-1
d_call: .
v_call: TRBV10-3
clone_size: .
cdr3_nt: TGTGCCATCAGTCCCGACGGACAGCACGGTGAGCAGTTCTTC
cdr3_aa: CAISPDGQHGEQFF

j_call: TRBJ1-2
d_call: .
v_call: TRBV28
clone_size: .
cdr3_nt: TGTGCCACCAATGAGGGCCAACGGATGCGCTACACCTTC
cdr3_aa: CATNEGQRMRYTF

j_call: TRBJ2-7
d_call: TRBD2
v_call: TRBV10-2
clone_size: once
cdr3_nt: TGCGCCAGCCGGGCGGGACTAGCTTTCGACGAGCAGTACTTC
cdr3_aa: CASRAGLAFDEQYF

j_call: TRBJ2-1
d_call: .
v_call: TRBV6-1
clone_size: .
cdr3_nt: TGTGCCAGCAGTGAAGCGGTGGCAGTAAATGAGCAGTTCTTC
cdr3_aa: CASSEAVAVNEQFF

j_call: TRBJ1-1
d_call: .
v_call: TRBV7-9
clone_size: .
cdr3_nt: TGTGCCAGCAGCTTAAAAGGGGAGGCGCAAGCTTTCTTT
cdr3_aa: CASSLKGEAQAFF

j_call: TRBJ1-1
d_call: .
v_call: TRBV29-1
clone_size: .
cdr3_nt: TGCAGCGTTCCGGGCCCTTTGAACACTGAAGCTTTCTTT
cdr3_aa: CSVPGPLNTEAFF

j_call: TRBJ2-5
d_call: .
v_call: TRBV6-6
clone_size: .
cdr3_nt: TGTGCCAGCACCAACTCCGGGTGGGAGACCCAGTACTTC
cdr3_aa: CASTNSGWETQYF

j_call: TRBJ1-5
d_call: TRBD1
v_call: TRBV7-9
clone_size: .
cdr3_nt: TGTGCCAGCAGCTTAGAAGGTGTGGGACAGGGCTTGCAGCCCCAGCATTTT
cdr3_aa: CASSLEGVGQGLQPQHF

j_call: TRBJ2-7
d_call: .
v_call: TRBV7-9
clone_size: .
cdr3_nt: TGTGCCAGCAGCTTAGATCAGAGCTCCTACGAGCAGTACTTC
cdr3_aa: CASSLDQSSYEQYF

j_call: TRBJ1-1
d_call: .
v_call: TRBV15
clone_size: .
cdr3_nt: TGTGCCACCAGCAGAGAAAAGAACACTGAAGCTTTCTTT
cdr3_aa: CATSREKNTEAFF

j_call: TRBJ2-5
d_call: .
v_call: TRBV4-1
clone_size: .
cdr3_nt: TGCGCCAGCAGCCAAGATGAATCGGCAGGGAAAGAGACCCAGTACTTC
cdr3_aa: CASSQDESAGKETQYF

j_call: TRBJ1-5
d_call: .
v_call: TRBV7-2
clone_size: few
cdr3_nt: TGTGCCAGCAGCTTCGCCAGCGATCAGCCCCAGCATTTT
cdr3_aa: CASSFASDQPQHF

j_call: TRBJ2-7
d_call: .
v_call: TRBV27
clone_size: .
cdr3_nt: TGTGCCAGCAGCAGCCTTAGTGGGACCTACGAGCAGTACTTC
cdr3_aa: CASSSLSGTYEQYF

j_call: TRBJ2-5
d_call: .
v_call: TRBV7-2
clone_size: .
cdr3_nt: TGTGCCAGCAGCTTAAACGAAGAGACCCAGTACTTC
cdr3_aa: CASSLNEETQYF

j_call: TRBJ1-1
d_call: .
v_call: TRBV14
clone_size: .
cdr3_nt: TGTGCCAGCAGTCGAGTCGTGAACACTGAAGCTTTCTTT
cdr3_aa: CASSRVVNTEAFF

j_call: TRBJ2-3
d_call: .
v_call: TRBV29-1
clone_size: .
cdr3_nt: TGCAGCGTTGAAGGGGGGGCAACCACAGATACGCAGTATTTT
cdr3_aa: CSVEGGATTDTQYF

j_call: TRBJ1-5
d_call: TRBD1
v_call: TRBV5-1
clone_size: few
cdr3_nt: TGCGCCAGCAGCTCTGGACAGGGGGGCAATCAGCCCCAGCATTTT
cdr3_aa: CASSSGQGGNQPQHF

j_call: TRBJ1-5
d_call: .
v_call: TRBV23-1
clone_size: few
cdr3_nt: TGCGCCAGCCACTTGGCGATTCCCCAGGGAAGCAATCAGCCCCAGCATTTT
cdr3_aa: CASHLAIPQGSNQPQHF

j_call: TRBJ1-6
d_call: .
v_call: TRBV30
clone_size: .
cdr3_nt: TGTGCCTGGAGTTTAACCGACAGTTCGAATTCACCCCTCCACTTT
cdr3_aa: CAWSLTDSSNSPLHF

j_call: TRBJ2-2
d_call: TRBD1
v_call: TRBV10-3
clone_size: .
cdr3_nt: TGTGCCATCAGAGGGGACAGGGTGACGAACACCGGGGAGCTGTTTTTT
cdr3_aa: CAIRGDRVTNTGELFF

j_call: TRBJ2-2
d_call: .
v_call: TRBV7-2
clone_size: .
cdr3_nt: TGTGCCAGCAGCTTAGCGGACACCGGGGAGCTGTTTTTT
cdr3_aa: CASSLADTGELFF

j_call: TRBJ2-2
d_call: .
v_call: TRBV6-1
clone_size: .
cdr3_nt: TGTGCCAGCGGAATCCTTGCTGGGGAGCTGTTTTTT
cdr3_aa: CASGILAGELFF

j_call: TRBJ2-7
d_call: .
v_call: TRBV5-1
clone_size: .
cdr3_nt: TGCGCCAGCAGCCTGGGACTTACCGACCCCTACGAGCAGTACTTC
cdr3_aa: CASSLGLTDPYEQYF

j_call: TRBJ1-3
d_call: .
v_call: TRBV29-1
clone_size: .
cdr3_nt: TGCAGCGTTGAGGGGGCCCCTGGAAACACCATATATTTT
cdr3_aa: CSVEGAPGNTIYF

j_call: TRBJ2-7
d_call: .
v_call: TRBV28
clone_size: .
cdr3_nt: TGTGCCAGCAGTCAGGGTAGGGGGGACTCCTACGAGCAGTACTTC
cdr3_aa: CASSQGRGDSYEQYF

j_call: TRBJ2-7
d_call: .
v_call: TRBV19
clone_size: .
cdr3_nt: TGTGCCAGTAGTACATCCGGGTTCCACTACGAGCAGTACTTC
cdr3_aa: CASSTSGFHYEQYF

j_call: TRBJ2-7
d_call: .
v_call: TRBV19
clone_size: .
cdr3_nt: TGTGCCAGTACTCCCCCGAGGGTCCACTCCTACGAGCAGTACTTC
cdr3_aa: CASTPPRVHSYEQYF

j_call: TRBJ1-2
d_call: .
v_call: TRBV2
clone_size: .
cdr3_nt: TGTGCCAGCGATACTTGGACTAACTATGGCTACACCTTC
cdr3_aa: CASDTWTNYGYTF

j_call: TRBJ1-5
d_call: .
v_call: TRBV6-1
clone_size: once
cdr3_nt: TGTGCCAGCAGTGAAGTTGATTCAGGGGCTAGCAATCAGCCCCAGCATTTT
cdr3_aa: CASSEVDSGASNQPQHF

j_call: TRBJ1-1
d_call: .
v_call: TRBV7-2
clone_size: .
cdr3_nt: TGTGCCAGCAGCCCACTCAGGGGCACTGAAGCTTTCTTT
cdr3_aa: CASSPLRGTEAFF

j_call: TRBJ1-1
d_call: TRBD1
v_call: TRBV5-1
clone_size: few
cdr3_nt: TGCGCCAGCAGGGCTAACAGGGGAGGTGGCACTGAAGCTTTCTTT
cdr3_aa: CASRANRGGGTEAFF

j_call: TRBJ1-1
d_call: TRBD1
v_call: TRBV6-1
clone_size: .
cdr3_nt: TGTGCCAGCAGTCCCGACAGGGGCACTGAAGCTTTCTTT
cdr3_aa: CASSPDRGTEAFF

j_call: TRBJ1-5
d_call: TRBD1
v_call: TRBV6-1
clone_size: few
cdr3_nt: TGTGCCAGCAGTGAACTCCAACAGGGGGTTCAGCCCCAGCATTTT
cdr3_aa: CASSELQQGVQPQHF

j_call: TRBJ1-5
d_call: .
v_call: TRBV27
clone_size: .
cdr3_nt: TGTGCCAGCAGGAAGGGACTGTGGTACCCACAGCATTTT
cdr3_aa: CASRKGLWYPQHF

j_call: TRBJ1-1
d_call: .
v_call: TRBV5-1
clone_size: .
cdr3_nt: TGCGCCAGCAGCTTGGGGTCGGGCGGACAAAACACTGAAGCTTTCTTT
cdr3_aa: CASSLGSGGQNTEAFF

j_call: TRBJ2-1
d_call: TRBD2
v_call: TRBV11-1
clone_size: .
cdr3_nt: TGTGCCAGCGGGACTAGCGGGGGGGCAGGTGAGCAGTTCTTC
cdr3_aa: CASGTSGGAGEQFF

j_call: TRBJ2-2
d_call: TRBD2
v_call: TRBV7-6
clone_size: .
cdr3_nt: TGTGCCAGCAGCTTAGTACTTCCAGGGGCTAGCGGGAGGACCGGGGAGCTGTTTTTT
cdr3_aa: CASSLVLPGASGRTGELFF

j_call: TRBJ1-2
d_call: .
v_call: TRBV2
clone_size: .
cdr3_nt: TGTGCCAGCAGTGAATCCTTGGGAGGGGGCTACACCTTC
cdr3_aa: CASSESLGGGYTF

j_call: TRBJ1-2
d_call: .
v_call: TRBV5-5
clone_size: .
cdr3_nt: TGTGCCAGCAGCTTGGGGGGGGCCTCTAACTATGGCTACACCTTC
cdr3_aa: CASSLGGASNYGYTF

j_call: TRBJ1-6
d_call: .
v_call: TRBV4-3
clone_size: .
cdr3_nt: TGCGCCAGCAGCCAAGATGTGGCAGGGGAATCACCCCTCCACTTT
cdr3_aa: CASSQDVAGESPLHF

j_call: TRBJ2-3
d_call: TRBD1
v_call: TRBV29-1
clone_size: .
cdr3_nt: TGCAGCGTCCAGGGGGTCGGCACAGATACGCAGTATTTT
cdr3_aa: CSVQGVGTDTQYF

j_call: TRBJ2-2
d_call: .
v_call: TRBV2
clone_size: .
cdr3_nt: TGTGCCAGCAGTTCCACTAGCCCCGGGGAGCTGTTTTTT
cdr3_aa: CASSSTSPGELFF

j_call: TRBJ1-2
d_call: .
v_call: TRBV7-8
clone_size: .
cdr3_nt: TGTGCCAGCAGCCCTCCGGGGGAAGGCTACACCTTC
cdr3_aa: CASSPPGEGYTF

j_call: TRBJ2-2
d_call: .
v_call: TRBV9
clone_size: .
cdr3_nt: TGTGCCAGCAGCGTAGCCGGACAGAACACCGGGGAGCTGTTTTTT
cdr3_aa: CASSVAGQNTGELFF